This T cell receptor beta chain was retrieved from a study of tumor and adjacent non-tumor tissue in lung cancer. Concerning this clonotype: The antigen is not known. This clone may be a read error of a much larger clone one base away.

This sample's RNA came from whole unsorted tissue. This non-tumor lung sample came from over 3 cm beyond the tumor edge. TCRbeta libraries were built with three rounds of nested PCR, modified from ARM-PCR. TCRdb re-derived calls from the multiplex PCR reads in MiXCR, one entry per CDR3 protein. The table has fewer than 55,000 distinct CDR3 sequences, 60% to 70% seen once. The V and J ends lost 2 bases and 4 bases respectively, with 8 bases between them. The CDR3 sequence is 13 residues long. Germline CDR1 and CDR2: MNHNY and SVGAGI (reference sequence). Study-wide results and caveats: Compared with tumor, normal lung showed significantly lower TCR diversity.

Sequenced material: distant non-tumor lung tissue. V usage is TRBV6-6 and J usage is TRBJ1-2, with no clear D. This receptor was identified in a woman in her thirties or forties with non-small cell lung cancer. The CDR3 nucleotides are TGTGCCAGCAGTTACGATGACTCCTATGGCTACACCTTC. The encoded protein is CASSYDDSYGYTF.